This T cell receptor beta chain was sequenced during a study of T cell responses to AZD1222 COVID-19 vaccine. The assay was immunoSEQ multiplex PCR, and TCRdb's table has in-frame clones only and misses some. The table records 150,000 or so clones, about 89% of them present only once. Comments on this clone: Its target is not known.

General study points: With two AZD1222 doses given, Spike-specific TCR breadth and depth both rose. Most donors were white British and more were female, and clonal diversity was possibly underestimated.

The germline V gene has CDR1 MNHEY and CDR2 SMNVEV (reference sequence). The CDR3 extends over 15 amino acids. Trimming removed 5 bases at V and 9 bases at J, with 17 bases between. The input for sequencing was peripheral blood, taken on day 0 of AZD1222 vaccination. The receptor was isolated from an adult in good health. The gene calls are TRBV27 and TRBJ1-6, with D unclear. CDR3 amino acids: CASSLVPDRSSPLHF. Written as DNA, the CDR3 is TGTGCCAGCAGTCTTGTCCCCGACCGGAGTTCACCCCTCCACTTT.